This paragraph covers one T cell receptor beta chain sequence. What it binds is not known. This CDR3 region has 11 residues. Germline values: CDR1 SGHTA, CDR2 FQGNSA. Trimming pared 7 bases from V and 5 bases from J, leaving 5 bases between. Both 60 Vbeta primers and 13 Jbeta primers went into the PCR. Using immunoSEQ multiplex PCR, the repertoire was profiled, and TCRdb retains in-frame clones only, with some absent. Here the sample spans about 110,000 clones, over 65% being singletons. This sample is drawn from a study of cytomegalovirus exposure and HLA in healthy donors. Overall study results and limits: Researchers reportedly found TCR beta sequences accurately predicted most subjects' HLA-A and HLA-B alleles.

This clonotype originated in a man between 40 and 49 years old in good health and CMV-seropositive. Source material: PBMCs. The chain recombines TRBV7-2 with TRBJ2-2, with no clear D. The CDR3 region is CASTPTGELFF. The CDR3 DNA follows: TGTGCCAGCACCCCAACCGGGGAGCTGTTTTTT. Looking up the rest from reference TRBV7-2 and TRBJ2-2 gives the full variable domain: GAGVSQSPSNKVTEKGKDVELRCDPISGHTALYWYRQSLGQGLEFLIYFQGNSAPDKSGLPSDRFSAERTGGSVSTLTIQRTQQEDSAVYLCASTPTGELFFGEGSRLTVL.